One TCR beta chain is described in this entry. Its antigen is undetermined. In the PCR, 60 Vbeta and 13 Jbeta primers were used. Clones were sequenced by immunoSEQ multiplex PCR, and TCRdb holds only the in-frame ones, with some missing. The repertoire consists of 100,000 to 150,000 clones, with about four fifths occurring once and the leading ten covering 1.1% to 1.5%. The data are from a study of cytomegalovirus exposure and HLA in healthy donors. General observations from the study: Within a later analysis, the majority of CMV-associated TCR beta chains appeared HLA-restricted. A further, later analysis showed that HLA-associated TCR beta chains (compared with equally common others) were more clonally expanded.

The germline V gene encodes CDR1 MNHNY and CDR2 SVGAGI (reference sequence). The CDR3 loop spans 15 amino acids. V shed 6 bases, J shed 8 bases, and the junction held 8 bases outside the gene matches. This chain joins TRBV6-6 and TRBJ2-7, with 15 positions matching TRBD2. The sample comprised PBMCs. This clonotype originated in a woman in her thirties or forties in good health and CMV-seronegative. Here the CDR3 reads CASRNPGLAGGQQYF. As DNA, the CDR3 is TGTGCCAGCAGAAACCCGGGACTAGCGGGGGGTCAGCAGTACTTC.